Below are 9 T cell receptor beta chains sequenced from a single sample in a study of spatial heterogeneity in lung cancer. Study conclusions and caveats: How many expanded intratumoral alpha and beta TCRs were present tracked the tumor mutation count, which was a count of nonsynonymous mutations.

From the 5' RACE reads, TCRdb called clonotypes with MiXCR, one entry per CDR3 protein. Altogether more than 9,000 distinct CDR3 sequences are present, about 6% being singletons, with the ten largest covering 10%. Described time point: sample taken at primary tumor resection. Antigen specificity for these receptors is unknown. This sample comprised lung tumor tissue, obtained at surgery. The receptors shown here come from a male donor with early-stage non-small cell lung cancer.

The table lists this clonotype with many counts. A library made for alpha chains picked up this beta chain off target, so its size means little. The chain recombines TRBV6-1 with TRBJ2-5; 7 positions match TRBD2. The CDR3 spans 14 residues. Germline V gene lookup returns CDR1 MNHNS and CDR2 SASEGT. V dropped 8 bases and J dropped 4; count of bases not matched to a gene: 10. CDR3 sequence reads: CASLGGLVRETQYF. In DNA, the CDR3 is TGTGCCAGCCTCGGAGGACTAGTGAGAGAGACCCAGTACTTC.

This clonotype was seen many times. This beta chain is an off-target read within a library intended for alpha chains, so its frequency means little. The J gene is TRBJ2-1, the V gene TRBV6-5; D gene ambiguous. V shed 6 bases and J shed 0 bases, with 12 bases lying between them. Germline V gene data show CDR1 as MNHEY and CDR2 as SVGAGI. The CDR3 consists of 15 residues. The CDR3 nucleotides read TGTGCCAGCAGCCGAAGACCCAGCTCCTACAATGAGCAGTTCTTC. Translating gives CASSRRPSSYNEQFF.

Ten or more counts support this clonotype. Being off target in a library aimed at alpha chains, this beta chain has a size of little meaning. The J gene is TRBJ2-5, the V gene TRBV2; D not resolved. The CDR3 is 14 residues long. CDR1 SNHLY and CDR2 FYNNEI come from the germline V gene. The V end was cut by 7 bases, the J end by 5 bases, with 17 bases between. The CDR3 coding sequence is TGTGCCAGCACCCCAGAGCTCGTCTCGGAGACCCAGTACTTC. Its protein is CASTPELVSETQYF.

This clonotype was picked up many times. This beta chain is off target for a library built for alpha chains, so its abundance means little. This chain joins TRBV3-1 and TRBJ1-3, with no clear D. Germline lookup yields CDR1 LGHDT and CDR2 YNNKEL (reference sequence). The CDR3 extends over 15 amino acids. Trimming pared 1 base from V and 0 bases from J, leaving 7 bases between. As DNA, the CDR3 is TGTGCCAGCAGCCAAGTAACCCTCTCTGGAAACACCATATATTTT. It codes for CASSQVTLSGNTIYF.

This clonotype was seen at least ten times. This beta chain came through as a stray read in a library set up for alpha chains, and its size says little. The rearrangement uses TRBV6-5 and TRBJ1-2; D is perhaps TRBD1 (5 bases). The CDR3 length is 13 residues. The germline CDR1 and CDR2 sequences are MNHEY and SVGAGI. Trimming stripped 5 bases from V and 7 bases from J, with 14 bases between. This CDR3 reads CASSDAGSGGYTF. The CDR3 nucleotides are TGTGCCAGCAGTGACGCAGGGTCCGGTGGCTACACCTTC.

This clonotype ranks as medium-sized. As an off-target read in a library built for alpha chains, this beta chain has a frequency of little significance. This rearrangement joins TRBV3-1 to TRBJ2-2; 10 positions agree with TRBD2. From germline, CDR1 is LGHDT and CDR2 YNNKEL (reference sequence). CDR3 length: 16 residues. Trimming took 6 bases from V and 5 from J; bases not matched to a gene: 9. CDR3 residues: CASSPSGSGSTGELFF. In DNA form, the CDR3 reads TGTGCCAGCAGTCCTAGCGGGAGCGGTTCGACCGGGGAGCTGTTTTTT.

This clonotype is judged medium-sized. In a library made to pick up alpha chains, this beta chain is a stray read with a size that means little. This chain connects TRBV4-2 to TRBJ2-3; 9 bases align to TRBD2. V was pared by 0 bases and J by 3 bases, with 10 bases of the junction left unmatched. Germline V gives CDR1 LGHNA, CDR2 YNFKEQ. The length of the CDR3 is 18 residues. CDR3 bases: TGTGCCAGCAGCCAAGATTGGTTAGCGGGAGACGGTACAGATACGCAGTATTTT. It codes for CASSQDWLAGDGTDTQYF.

In its sample, this clonotype was seen many times. This beta chain is an off-target read within a library intended for alpha chains, so its frequency means little. V is TRBV6-5 and J is TRBJ1-3; D gene uncertain. Germline V gene lookup returns CDR1 MNHEY and CDR2 SVGAGI. Trimming pared 7 bases from V and 3 bases from J, leaving 4 bases between. The CDR3 is 11 residues long. CDR3 sequence: CASNHGNTIYF. CDR3 in DNA: TGTGCCAGCAACCATGGAAACACCATATATTTT.

At least ten counts were recorded for this clonotype. The library was prepared for alpha chains; this beta chain is a stray read, so its frequency means little. The J gene is TRBJ2-5, the V gene TRBV9; TRBD2 agrees at 8 bases. The V segment lost 4 bases and the J segment 5 bases; nucleotides outside the gene matches: 4. CDR1 SGDLS and CDR2 YYNGEE come from the germline V gene. The CDR3 is made up of 13 amino acids. This chain's CDR3 is CASSSGLAETQYF. Here the CDR3 DNA reads TGTGCCAGCAGCTCTGGACTAGCTGAGACCCAGTACTTC.